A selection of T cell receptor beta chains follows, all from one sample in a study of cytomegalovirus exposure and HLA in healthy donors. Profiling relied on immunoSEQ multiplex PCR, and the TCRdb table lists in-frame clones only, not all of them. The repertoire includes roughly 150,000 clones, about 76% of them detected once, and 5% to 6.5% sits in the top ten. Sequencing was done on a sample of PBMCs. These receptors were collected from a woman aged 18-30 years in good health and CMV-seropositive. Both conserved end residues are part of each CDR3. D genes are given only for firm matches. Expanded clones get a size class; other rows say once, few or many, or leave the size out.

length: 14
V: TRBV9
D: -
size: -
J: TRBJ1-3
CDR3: CASSVSQNGNTIYF
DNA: TGTGCCAGCAGCGTCTCACAGAATGGAAACACCATATATTTT

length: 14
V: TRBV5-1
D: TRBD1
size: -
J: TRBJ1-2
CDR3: CASSPRTGVKGYTF
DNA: TGCGCCAGCAGCCCACGGACAGGGGTGAAAGGCTACACCTTC

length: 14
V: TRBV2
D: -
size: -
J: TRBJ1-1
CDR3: CASNFLQRNTEAFF
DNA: TGTGCCAGTAATTTTTTACAGAGGAACACTGAAGCTTTCTTT

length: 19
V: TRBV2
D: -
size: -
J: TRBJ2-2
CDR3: CASSEWRTTTTTNTGELFF
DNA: TGTGCCAGCAGTGAATGGCGGACTACAACGACCACGAACACCGGGGAGCTGTTTTTT

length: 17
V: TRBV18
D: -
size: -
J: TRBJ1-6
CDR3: CASSPQTGALLNSPLHF
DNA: TGTGCCAGCTCACCCCAGACAGGAGCCCTCCTTAATTCACCCCTCCACTTT

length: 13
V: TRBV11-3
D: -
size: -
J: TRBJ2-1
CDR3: CASSLATGYEQFF
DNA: TGTGCCAGCAGCCTCGCAACAGGCTATGAGCAGTTCTTC

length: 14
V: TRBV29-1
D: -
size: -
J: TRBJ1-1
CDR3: CSVGQARANTEAFF
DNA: TGCAGCGTTGGCCAGGCGAGGGCGAACACTGAAGCTTTCTTT

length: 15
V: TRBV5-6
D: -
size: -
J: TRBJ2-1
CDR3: CASSSAALLYNEQFF
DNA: TGTGCCAGCAGCTCAGCGGCTCTACTATACAATGAGCAGTTCTTC

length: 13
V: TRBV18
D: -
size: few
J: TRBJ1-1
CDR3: CASSRDRNTEAFF
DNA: TGTGCCAGCTCACGAGACAGGAACACTGAAGCTTTCTTT

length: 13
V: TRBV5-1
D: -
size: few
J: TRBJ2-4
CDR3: CASTDPRENIQYF
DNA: TGCGCCAGTACAGACCCCAGGGAAAACATTCAGTACTTC

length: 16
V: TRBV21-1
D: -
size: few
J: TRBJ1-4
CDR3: CASSKQGADGGEKLFF
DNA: TGTGCCAGCAGCAAACAGGGGGCGGATGGTGGTGAAAAACTGTTTTTT

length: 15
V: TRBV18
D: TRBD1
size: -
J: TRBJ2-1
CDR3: CASSRGQGKINEQFF
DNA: TGTGCCAGCTCCCGCGGACAGGGTAAAATAAATGAGCAGTTCTTC

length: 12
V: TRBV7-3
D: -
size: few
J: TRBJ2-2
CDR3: CASSPNTGELFF
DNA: TGTGCCAGCAGCCCAAACACCGGGGAGCTGTTTTTT

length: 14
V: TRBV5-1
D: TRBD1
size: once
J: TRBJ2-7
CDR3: CASSSQGDPNEQYF
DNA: TGCGCCAGCAGCTCGCAGGGGGACCCTAATGAGCAGTACTTC

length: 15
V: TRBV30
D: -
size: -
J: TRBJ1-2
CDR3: CAWSGSETETGGYTF
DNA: TGTGCCTGGAGTGGATCTGAAACAGAGACAGGCGGCTACACCTTC

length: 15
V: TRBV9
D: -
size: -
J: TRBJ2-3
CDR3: CASSAGQILTDTQYF
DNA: TGTGCCAGCAGCGCCGGACAGATACTAACAGATACGCAGTATTTT

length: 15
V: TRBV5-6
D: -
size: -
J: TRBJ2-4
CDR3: CASSPVGGTKNIQYF
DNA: TGTGCCAGCAGCCCGGTGGGGGGAACCAAAAACATTCAGTACTTC

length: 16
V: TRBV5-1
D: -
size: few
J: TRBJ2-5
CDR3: CASSLGQGHPKETQYF
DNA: TGCGCCAGCAGCTTGGGGCAGGGCCATCCCAAAGAGACCCAGTACTTC

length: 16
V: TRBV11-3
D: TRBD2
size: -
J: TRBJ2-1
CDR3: CASSLGTSGGADEQFF
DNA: TGTGCCAGCAGCCTAGGGACTAGCGGGGGGGCCGATGAGCAGTTCTTC

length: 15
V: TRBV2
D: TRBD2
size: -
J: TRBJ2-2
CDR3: CASSPTSGGTGELFF
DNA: TGTGCCAGCAGTCCGACTAGCGGGGGCACCGGGGAGCTGTTTTTT

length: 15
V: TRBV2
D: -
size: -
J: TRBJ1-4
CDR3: CASSQGGGGAEKLFF
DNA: TGTGCCAGCAGTCAAGGGGGTGGGGGCGCTGAAAAACTGTTTTTT

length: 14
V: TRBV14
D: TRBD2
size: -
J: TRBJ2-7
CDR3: CASSVGGDTYEQYF
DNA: TGTGCCAGCAGTGTGGGGGGGGATACCTACGAGCAGTACTTC

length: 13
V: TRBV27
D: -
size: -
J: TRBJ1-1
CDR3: CASIDRGNTEAFF
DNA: TGTGCCAGCATTGATCGGGGGAACACTGAAGCTTTCTTT

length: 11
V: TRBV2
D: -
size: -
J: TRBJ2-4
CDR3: CASSASNIQYF
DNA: TGTGCCAGCAGTGCTTCGAACATTCAGTACTTC

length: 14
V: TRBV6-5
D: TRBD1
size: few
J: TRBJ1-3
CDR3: CASSPDRGGNTIYF
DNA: TGTGCCAGCAGTCCTGACAGGGGTGGAAACACCATATATTTT

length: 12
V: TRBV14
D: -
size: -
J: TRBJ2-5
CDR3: CASSAGRKTQYF
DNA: TGTGCCAGCTCTGCAGGGCGAAAGACCCAGTACTTC

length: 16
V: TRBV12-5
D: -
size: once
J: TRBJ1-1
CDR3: CASGLVRYRSNTEAFF
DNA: TGTGCTAGTGGTTTGGTACGGTATAGGAGCAACACTGAAGCTTTCTTT

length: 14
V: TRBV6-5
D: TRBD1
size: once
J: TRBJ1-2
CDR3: CASRLDRTNYGYTF
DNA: TGTGCCAGCAGATTGGACAGGACTAACTATGGCTACACCTTC

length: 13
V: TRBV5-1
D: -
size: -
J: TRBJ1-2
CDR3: CASSPGQNYGYTF
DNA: TGCGCCAGCAGCCCCGGACAGAACTATGGCTACACCTTC

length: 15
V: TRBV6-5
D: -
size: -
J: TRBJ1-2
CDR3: CASSYSKAEVYGYTF
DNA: TGTGCCAGCAGTTACTCGAAAGCCGAGGTCTATGGCTACACCTTC

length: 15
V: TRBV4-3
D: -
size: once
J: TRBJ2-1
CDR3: CASSQVGLQYNEQFF
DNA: TGCGCCAGCAGCCAAGTGGGGCTCCAATACAATGAGCAGTTCTTC

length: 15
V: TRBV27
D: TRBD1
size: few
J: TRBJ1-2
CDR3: CASSLFRGGAGGYTF
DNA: TGTGCCAGCAGTTTATTTAGAGGGGGCGCGGGTGGCTACACCTTC